This record looks at one T cell receptor beta chain sequence and its context. V was clipped by 1 base and J by 9 bases, with 9 bases between them. The CDR3 runs 12 residues. CDR1 is SGHAT, CDR2 FQNNGV, per germline. The sample comes from a study of cytomegalovirus exposure and HLA in healthy donors. PCR primers comprised 60 Vbeta and 13 Jbeta primers. The method was immunoSEQ multiplex PCR; TCRdb's version includes in-frame clones alone and lacks a portion of them. The sample carries under 200,000 clones, about four fifths recorded once. The sequence derives from a girl aged 10 to 17 in good health and CMV-seropositive. This sequence joins TRBV11-2 and TRBJ1-1; D is perhaps TRBD1 (6 bases). Specimen: PBMCs. The CDR3 loop reads CASSLVDSQAFF. Here the CDR3 DNA reads TGTGCCAGCAGCTTAGTGGACAGTCAAGCTTTCTTT. Using reference TRBV11-2 and TRBJ1-1 for the parts outside the CDR3, the full variable domain is EAGVAQSPRYKIIEKRQSVAFWCNPISGHATLYWYQQILGQGPKLLIQFQNNGVVDDSQLPKDRFSAERLKGVDSTLKIQPAKLEDSAVYLCASSLVDSQAFFGQGTRLTVV.